The 12 T cell receptor beta chains below all came from one sample that was sequenced in a study of shared clonotypes between healthy human individuals. The table came from immunoSEQ multiplex PCR; TCRdb's copy has only in-frame clones and leaves some out. This sample carries about a million clones, approximately 80% of them seen once, and the ten largest clones take about 0.89%. Sequencing input: memory CD4+ T cells from PBMCs. Stated subset: CD45RA-negative fraction. The origin of the receptors is a man aged 18 to 30 in good health. Some clones in this sample may be carry-over from other donors' samples.

The V gene is TRBV28, the J gene TRBJ1-1; a weak D match, TRBD1 (6 bases). Germline V gives CDR1 MDHEN, CDR2 SYDVKM. Trimming took 2 bases from V and 5 from J, leaving 15 bases between them. CDR3 length equals 15 residues. CDR3 in DNA: TGTGCCAGCAGTTTACCGGGGGCGAGTGGGACTGAAGCTTTCTTT. It codes for CASSLPGASGTEAFF.

With regard to this clone: The sample has other DNA sequences that encode this CDR3 too. The V gene is TRBV19, the J gene TRBJ2-5; tentatively, D is TRBD2 (5 bases). Germline lookup yields CDR1 LNHDA and CDR2 SQIVND (reference sequence). Between the trimmed V and J ends, which lost 3 bases and 0 bases, there was a span of 14 bases. This CDR3 region has 16 residues. The DNA for the CDR3 is TGTGCCAGTAGTATTTGGACGGGGTCGTACCAAGAGACCCAGTACTTC. As protein: CASSIWTGSYQETQYF.

The chain joins TRBV28 to TRBJ1-4; D unresolved. Trimming removed 2 bases at V and 0 bases at J, with 10 bases between. The germline V gene has CDR1 MDHEN and CDR2 SYDVKM. The CDR3 contains 16 residues. CDR3 loop: CASSLGGDPTNEKLFF. Here the CDR3 DNA reads TGTGCCAGCAGTTTAGGTGGGGATCCAACTAATGAAAAACTGTTTTTT.

This chain uses TRBV19 with TRBJ2-7; 8 positions agree with TRBD1. Germline-derived CDR1 and CDR2 are LNHDA and SQIVND (reference sequence). The CDR3 length is 14 residues. After removal of 5 bases from V and 3 bases from J, the junction contained 6 bases not matched to a gene. Written as DNA, the CDR3 is TGTGCCAGTAGTTCCAGGGGGCGAGGCTACGAGCAGTACTTC. It yields the protein CASSSRGRGYEQYF.

To note about this clone: A single base separates this from a much larger clone, so it may be a read error. Other DNA variants within this sample encode the same CDR3. This chain links TRBV27 with TRBJ2-1; D not resolved. There are 13 residues in the CDR3. V shed 5 bases and J shed 0 bases, with 5 bases lying between them. CDR1 MNHEY and CDR2 SMNVEV come from the germline V gene (reference sequence). CDR3: CASSRSSYNEQFF. The CDR3 bases are TGTGCCAGCAGTAGGAGCTCCTACAATGAGCAGTTCTTC.

CDR3 sequence reads: CASSLEGRYGNTIYF. The CDR3 DNA is TGTGCCAGCAGCTTAGAGGGGAGGTATGGAAACACCATATATTTT. This chain joins TRBV7-6 and TRBJ1-3, with D perhaps TRBD1 (5 bases). From germline, CDR1 is SGHVS and CDR2 FNYEAQ. Trimming removed 1 base from V and 3 bases from J, with 10 bases in between. CDR3 length equals 15 residues.

V and J are TRBV5-3 and TRBJ2-1; 16 bases are a match to TRBD2. TRBV5-3 is annotated as an ORF whose role is uncertain. The CDR3 has 15 residues. After removal of 4 bases from V and 10 bases from J, the junction contained 5 bases not matched to a gene. The CDR3 DNA reads as TGTGCCAGAAGCCCGGGGACTAGCGGGAGGGCGGAGCAGTTCTTC. It codes for CARSPGTSGRAEQFF.

The CDR3 region has the DNA TGTGCCAGCAGCATCGGGACAGGGACAACAGATACGCAGTATTTT. It yields the protein CASSIGTGTTDTQYF. The V call is TRBV11-2, the J call TRBJ2-3; 9 nucleotides match TRBD1. This CDR3 contains 15 residues. V lost 5 bases, J lost 3 bases, and 6 bases stayed unmatched. CDR1 and CDR2 (germline): SGHAT, FQNNGV.

The V call is TRBV5-1, the J call TRBJ2-4; the match to TRBD2 covers 10 bases. Germline V gene sequence: CDR1 SGHRS, CDR2 YFSETQ. The ends lost 5 bases at V and 6 bases at J; junction bases unmatched: 5. The CDR3 totals 14 residues. CDR3 DNA sequence: TGCGCCAGCAGGCCGGGACTAGCGCTAAACATTCAGTACTTC. As protein: CASRPGLALNIQYF.

The chain links TRBV19 to TRBJ1-4, with D maybe TRBD1 (5 bases). CDR1 LNHDA and CDR2 SQIVND come from the germline V gene (reference sequence). Between the trimmed V and J ends, which lost 3 bases and 0 bases, there was a span of 11 bases. The CDR3 has 16 residues. CDR3 loop: CASSIIGASTNEKLFF. CDR3 sequence (DNA): TGTGCCAGTAGTATCATTGGGGCTTCAACTAATGAAAAACTGTTTTTT.

This sequence joins TRBV7-2 and TRBJ1-5; the D is unclear. The CDR3 runs 15 residues. Per the germline V gene, CDR1 is SGHTA and CDR2 is FQGNSA. The V gene lost 1 base and the J gene lost 6 bases, with 13 bases spanning the gap. The CDR3 coding sequence is TGTGCCAGCAGCTTAGGGGTTATAGGAGGTCAGCCCCAGCATTTT. This sequence encodes CASSLGVIGGQPQHF.

V usage is TRBV28 and J usage is TRBJ1-2, with D hard to call. Germline assignment: CDR1 MDHEN and CDR2 SYDVKM. Trimming left V 3 bases short and J 0 bases short, with 14 bases between. This CDR3 region has 16 residues. CDR3 amino acids: CASSFPAAVANYGYTF. CDR3 sequence (DNA): TGTGCCAGCAGTTTCCCAGCAGCCGTAGCTAACTATGGCTACACCTTC.